This TCR beta chain was sequenced in a study of beta chain features in type 1 diabetes. Study information: Patients and healthy donors were similar in age, gender and cell yields. Study-wide results and caveats: TCRB CDR3 length was moderately but significantly reduced in all four CD4+ subsets of Type 1 diabetes patients. Here, the possible influence of HLA type (on TCRB rearrangement) remained unresolved. Since sequencing was performed on cDNA, cells with high TCR expression could be over-represented.

Expressed TCRB transcripts were sequenced, since all the RNA that had been isolated was reverse transcribed. Data came from immunoSEQ multiplex PCR; TCRdb stores just in-frame clones and leaves some out. This table holds about 390,000 clones, around 9.6% found once. The V end lost 0 bases, the J end lost 7 bases, and 9 bases lay between the germline ends. This CDR3 has 14 amino acids. Germline CDR1 is MNHNS and CDR2 is SASEGT. As concerns this clone: Its antigen is not known.

Sorting based on CD45RO/CCR7/CD25/CD127/CD95/CD27 separated CD4+ naive, central memory, regulatory and stem cell-like memory cells. Material for sequencing was central memory CD4+ T cells from blood. This TCR was sampled from a man aged 25 to 45 with type 1 diabetes. The chain combines TRBV6-1 with TRBJ2-2, with D unresolved. CDR3 sequence: CASSEAIKSGELFF. The CDR3 DNA is TGTGCCAGCAGTGAAGCGATAAAGAGCGGGGAGCTGTTTTTT.